This T cell receptor (beta chain) was documented in a study of shared clonotypes between healthy human individuals. Across the study: Sampling drew on donors who were a couple of women and three men aged 18 to 49.

It was roughly 100 million PBMCs that unsorted samples used for genomic DNA. Using immunoSEQ multiplex PCR, the repertoire was profiled, and TCRdb retains in-frame clones only, with some absent. The sample records about 490,000 clones, roughly 80% being singletons. The trim removed 0 bases at V and 4 bases at J, leaving 3 bases unmatched. Germline V gene data show CDR1 as MRHNA and CDR2 as SNTAGT. This CDR3 has 16 amino acids. About this clone: Other nucleotide sequences from this sample produce the same CDR3.

V gene TRBV6-4 combines with J gene TRBJ2-1; 10 nucleotides align to TRBD2. The receptor's source is a woman in her thirties or forties in good health. Some clones in this sample may be carry-over from other donors' samples. The sequencing input was PBMCs. DNA of the CDR3: TGTGCCAGCAGTGACTCGGCTAGCGGGGGATACAATGAGCAGTTCTTC. Translating gives CASSDSASGGYNEQFF.